These T cell receptor beta chains were read from a single sample in a study of cytomegalovirus exposure and HLA in healthy donors. TCRdb keeps only in-frame clones here, not all; method: immunoSEQ multiplex PCR. The repertoire holds under 250,000 clones, with approximately 78% as singletons. Sequenced: PBMCs. Source of these receptors: a woman in her 40s in good health and CMV-seronegative. The CDR3 runs from the conserved cysteine through the conserved F or W. A D gene is named only where the DNA matches it firmly. The listing skips clone size in some rows; elsewhere it reads once, few, many or a size class.

cdr3_length,clone_size,j_call,v_call,d_call,cdr3_nt,cdr3_aa
14,.,TRBJ2-3,TRBV6-1,.,TGTGCCAGCAAGCGCCAGGGTGGGACAGATACGCAGTATTTT,CASKRQGGTDTQYF
15,.,TRBJ1-2,TRBV6-1,TRBD1,TGTGCCAGCAGTCGTCGGACAGGGTGGGACTATGGCTACACCTTC,CASSRRTGWDYGYTF
12,.,TRBJ2-5,TRBV19,.,TGTGCCAGTAGCCAGGGGTGGCAGACCCAGTACTTC,CASSQGWQTQYF
15,.,TRBJ1-2,TRBV6-1,TRBD1,TGTGCCAGCAGCCCGGGACAGGGGCGTAACTATGGCTACACCTTC,CASSPGQGRNYGYTF
14,.,TRBJ2-3,TRBV25-1,.,TGTGCCAGCAGTGAGGGCGCGGGATTAGATACGCAGTATTTT,CASSEGAGLDTQYF
15,.,TRBJ2-1,TRBV5-8,TRBD1,TGTGCCAGCAGCGCGACAGGGAGAGTCTACAATGAGCAGTTCTTC,CASSATGRVYNEQFF
16,.,TRBJ2-1,TRBV5-1,TRBD1,TGCGCCAGCAGCTTAAGTCTCAGGGGGAACTACAATGAGCAGTTCTTC,CASSLSLRGNYNEQFF
14,.,TRBJ2-1,TRBV6-1,.,TGTGCCAGCTCAACAGCGGCCCCCTACAATGAGCAGTTCTTC,CASSTAAPYNEQFF
19,.,TRBJ2-5,TRBV15,TRBD2,TGTGCCACCAGCTTCCAAAAAGGGGTTGGCGGGAGGGCTGGAGAGACCCAGTACTTC,CATSFQKGVGGRAGETQYF
15,once,TRBJ1-1,TRBV6-1,.,TGTGCCGGGACACCTCAACGGACCCTGAACACTGAAGCTTTCTTT,CAGTPQRTLNTEAFF
17,.,TRBJ2-1,TRBV7-2,TRBD2,TGTGCCAGCAGCTCCCTCGGACTAGCGGGAGGGTACAATGAGCAGTTCTTC,CASSSLGLAGGYNEQFF
14,.,TRBJ1-3,TRBV18,.,TGTGCCAGCTCACCAGGTACAGGCGGAAACACCATATATTTT,CASSPGTGGNTIYF
14,.,TRBJ1-2,TRBV5-1,.,TGCGCCAGCAGCTTGGGTAATTACGCTCGGGGCTACACCTTC,CASSLGNYARGYTF
22,.,TRBJ2-7,TRBV2,TRBD1,TGTGCCAGCAGACGTTACCCGGGACAGGGGGGTATCGGGATAAGACGCTCCTACGAGCAGTACTTC,CASRRYPGQGGIGIRRSYEQYF
14,.,TRBJ2-7,TRBV7-9,.,TGTGCCAGCAGCCTATCAGACACGTCCTACGAGCAGTACTTC,CASSLSDTSYEQYF
15,.,TRBJ1-3,TRBV10-3,.,TGTGCCATCAGTGGGGGAGCGACAGGAGGAAACACCATATATTTT,CAISGGATGGNTIYF
15,.,TRBJ1-4,TRBV19,TRBD1,TGTGCCAGTGGACAGGGGTTTAGTAGTCTTGAAAAACTGTTTTTT,CASGQGFSSLEKLFF
15,.,TRBJ1-3,TRBV4-1,.,TGCGCCAGCAGCCATTTCAGGGTCTCTGGAAACACCATATATTTT,CASSHFRVSGNTIYF
15,.,TRBJ1-2,TRBV19,TRBD1,TGTGCCAGTACCCCTCTACAGGGGGCGGGCTATGGCTACACCTTC,CASTPLQGAGYGYTF
15,.,TRBJ1-2,TRBV29-1,.,TGCAGCGTTGAAGGGGACACAGGTCTTCAATATGGCTACACCTTC,CSVEGDTGLQYGYTF
17,.,TRBJ2-1,TRBV7-9,TRBD2,TGTGCCAGCAGCTTAGCGGTCCGGACGACGGGGGGGGATGAGCAGTTCTTC,CASSLAVRTTGGDEQFF
13,.,TRBJ2-1,TRBV6-6,.,TGTGCCAGCAGTTACCTCTATACGGGGGAGCAGTTCTTC,CASSYLYTGEQFF
16,.,TRBJ2-7,TRBV5-5,.,TGTGCCAGCAGCGAAACCCAAGCGCCCAAGGGGTCTCAGCAGTACTTC,CASSETQAPKGSQQYF
15,.,TRBJ1-4,TRBV11-2,.,TGTGCCAGCAGCTTTACAGCAACTTTTAATGAAAAACTGTTTTTT,CASSFTATFNEKLFF
12,.,TRBJ2-2,TRBV19,.,TGTGCCGCGAAACGAGCTTCCGGGGAGCTGTTTTTT,CAAKRASGELFF